These 16 T cell receptor beta chains were all obtained from the same sample, sequenced in a study of blood T cells in healthy people across ages. The authors ran a second PCR of 7 to 11 cycles using a sample-barcoded 5' primer and a J-beta primer mix. TCRdb reanalysed the 5' RACE reads using MiXCR and keeps one entry per CDR3 protein. The sample carries about a million distinct CDR3 sequences, about two fifths recorded once. The material sequenced was blood. These receptors were collected from a man younger than 30 in good health.

The chain joins TRBV5-6 to TRBJ2-4; tentatively, D is TRBD1 or TRBD2 (6 bases each). The J call could be wrong; TRBJ2-5 is a better fit for the DNA end. The CDR3 consists of 13 residues. The germline CDR1 and CDR2 sequences are SGHDT and YYEEEE. CDR3 residues: CASSLTGAETQYF. Here the CDR3 DNA reads TGTGCCAGCAGCTTGACGGGGGCTGAGACCCAGTACTTC.

A few counts support this clonotype. The V gene is TRBV11-2, the J gene TRBJ1-2; D is possibly TRBD1 (5 bases). Germline V gene lookup returns CDR1 SGHAT and CDR2 FQNNGV. The CDR3 has 14 residues. V lost 4 bases and J lost 7, with 16 bases in between. CDR3 protein: CASSSTVAQCGYTF. CDR3 nucleotide sequence: TGTGCCAGCAGCTCGACAGTGGCTCAGTGTGGCTACACCTTC.

Note on this clonotype: This could be a read error, since a much larger clone is one nucleotide away. V gene TRBV14 combines with J gene TRBJ1-1; no reliable D call. Trimming shortened V by 5 bases and J by 5 bases, and 21 bases separated the two germline ends. Germline V lookup: CDR1 SGHDN, CDR2 FVKESK. This CDR3 has 16 residues. CDR3: CASSSGGSTSGTEAFF. The CDR3 nucleotides are TGTGCCAGCAGCTCGGGAGGGTCAACCTCGGGGACTGAAGCTTTCTTT. The full variable domain, in which reference TRBV14 and TRBJ1-1 provide the parts outside the CDR3, is EAGVTQFPSHSVIEKGQTVTLRCDPISGHDNLYWYRRVMGKEIKFLLHFVKESKQDESGMPNNRFLAERTGGTYSTLKVQPAELEDSGVYFCASSSGGSTSGTEAFFGQGTRLTVV.

The V call is TRBV7-9, the J call TRBJ2-7; 10 nucleotides line up with TRBD1. With 0 bases clipped from V and 3 bases from J, the junction kept 8 bases outside the gene matches. Germline CDR1 SEHNR, CDR2 FQNEAQ (reference sequence). The CDR3 spans 17 residues. The CDR3 sequence is CASSLADLGQGNYEQYF. CDR3 nucleotide sequence: TGTGCCAGCAGCTTAGCTGACTTGGGACAGGGGAACTACGAGCAGTACTTC.

Note on this clonotype: This could be a read error, since a much larger clone is one nucleotide away. The chain's CDR3 is CASNPDRENGYTF. The CDR3 bases are TGTGCCAGCAACCCTGACAGGGAAAATGGCTACACCTTC. The V gene is TRBV4-2, the J gene TRBJ1-2; 7 bases map to TRBD1. CDR3 length equals 13 residues. Per germline, CDR1 LGHNA and CDR2 YNFKEQ. V was pared by 7 bases and J by 6 bases, with 8 bases of the junction left unmatched.

This clonotype appeared a few times. CDR3 DNA sequence: TGTGCCAGCAGGAGTAACCGTCAAGGCCGCCTTGAAAAACTGTTTTTT. Its translation: CASRSNRQGRLEKLFF. V and J are TRBV11-2 and TRBJ1-4; no firm D call. V was cut by 6 bases and J by 7 bases, with 21 bases left in between. CDR1 is SGHAT and CDR2 is FQNNGV in the germline V gene. This CDR3 spans 16 amino acids.

The chain has TRBV6-5 and TRBJ2-3, with 8 nucleotides matching TRBD2. V lost 2 bases and J lost 2; bases outside the gene matches: 12. Germline V gene lookup returns CDR1 MNHEY and CDR2 SVGAGI. CDR3 size: 18 residues. In nucleotides, the CDR3 is TGTGCCAGCAGTTACAGCGCCGGGACTAGTAAAATCACAGATACGCAGTATTTT. It specifies CASSYSAGTSKITDTQYF.

The V and J genes are TRBV13 and TRBJ2-3; no firm D call. CDR1 is PRHDT, CDR2 FYEKMQ, per germline (reference sequence). CDR3 length equals 15 residues. Deletions cut 2 bases from V and 2 bases from J, with 11 bases between. The chain's CDR3 is CASSLLQSHTDTQYF. Here the CDR3 DNA reads TGTGCCAGCAGCTTACTCCAGTCCCACACAGATACGCAGTATTTT.

The rearrangement uses TRBV20-1 and TRBJ2-1; perhaps TRBD2 as D (5 bases). CDR1 is DFQATT and CDR2 is SNEGSKA in the germline V gene (reference sequence). The V end was cut by 0 bases, the J end by 0 bases, with 12 bases between. This CDR3 has 16 amino acids. CDR3 region: CSARDAGASSYNEQFF. DNA of the CDR3: TGCAGTGCTAGAGACGCGGGCGCGAGCTCCTACAATGAGCAGTTCTTC.

The rearrangement uses TRBV5-6 and TRBJ1-1; D not certain. The CDR3 contains 17 residues. Trimming shortened V by 1 base and J by 1 base, and 17 bases separated the two germline ends. CDR1 is SGHDT, CDR2 YYEEEE, per germline. CDR3 bases: TGTGCCAGCAGCTTGTTTGGCTACGCTCCGGAGAACACTGAAGCTTTCTTT. It is translated as CASSLFGYAPENTEAFF.

The chain has TRBV4-2 and TRBJ1-2, with 7 bases that match TRBD1. This CDR3 region has 16 residues. Germline values: CDR1 LGHNA, CDR2 YNFKEQ. Losses at the gene ends were 4 bases for V and 1 base for J; bases not matched to a gene: 9. The CDR3 DNA reads TGTGCCAGCAGCCCTTCTAAGGACAGGTATAACTATGGCTACACCTTC. As protein: CASSPSKDRYNYGYTF.

This clonotype has just a few counts. The rearrangement links TRBV5-1 to TRBJ2-3; a weak D match, TRBD2 (5 bases). The germline V gene encodes CDR1 SGHRS and CDR2 YFSETQ. The CDR3 consists of 14 residues. Deletions cut 0 bases from V and 3 bases from J, with 8 bases between. The CDR3 DNA is TGCGCCAGCAGCTTGGACGTAGCGACAGATACGCAGTATTTT. This gives the protein CASSLDVATDTQYF.

Points on this clonotype: A single base separates this from a much larger clone, so it may be a read error. The gene calls are TRBV4-3 and TRBJ2-5; 10 bases align to TRBD2. Unmatched junction bases numbered 13, after V lost 1 base and J lost 11 bases. Germline V CDR1 and CDR2: LGHNA, YSLEER. The CDR3 has 16 residues. The chain's CDR3 is CASSQATSGRFHEQYF. In nucleotides, the CDR3 is TGCGCCAGCAGCCAAGCGACTAGCGGGCGCTTTCATGAGCAGTACTTC.

This clonotype was observed a handful of times. V gene TRBV7-2 combines with J gene TRBJ1-4; D is ambiguous. There are 15 residues in the CDR3. Trimming took 2 bases from V and 7 from J, leaving 14 bases between them. Germline values: CDR1 SGHTA, CDR2 FQGNSA. The CDR3 bases are TGTGCCAGCAGCTTACTCGTCCAGCCTCCTGAAAAACTGTTTTTT. This translates into CASSLLVQPPEKLFF. Variable domain in full (rest from reference TRBV7-2 and TRBJ1-4): GAGVSQSPSNKVTEKGKDVELRCDPISGHTALYWYRQSLGQGLEFLIYFQGNSAPDKSGLPSDRFSAERTGGSVSTLTIQRTQQEDSAVYLCASSLLVQPPEKLFFGSGTQLSVL.

The genes are TRBV7-2 and TRBJ2-1; 13 bases align to TRBD2. Germline values: CDR1 SGHTA, CDR2 FQGNSA. With V trimmed by 0 bases and J by 2 bases, 1 base remained unmatched. This CDR3 is 17 amino acids long. CDR3 nucleotides: TGTGCCAGCAGCTTAGCGACTAGCGGGGGGCCCTACAATGAGCAGTTCTTC. It is translated as CASSLATSGGPYNEQFF.

This clonotype turned up a few times. This chain connects TRBV12-3 or TRBV12-4 to TRBJ1-2; possibly TRBD1 for D (6 bases). CDR3 size: 17 residues. V lost 3 bases and J 3 bases, leaving 20 bases between the germline ends. CDR3 protein: CASSLAGTGWGHYGYTF. The CDR3 nucleotides read TGTGCCAGCAGTTTGGCCGGGACGGGATGGGGGCACTATGGCTACACCTTC.